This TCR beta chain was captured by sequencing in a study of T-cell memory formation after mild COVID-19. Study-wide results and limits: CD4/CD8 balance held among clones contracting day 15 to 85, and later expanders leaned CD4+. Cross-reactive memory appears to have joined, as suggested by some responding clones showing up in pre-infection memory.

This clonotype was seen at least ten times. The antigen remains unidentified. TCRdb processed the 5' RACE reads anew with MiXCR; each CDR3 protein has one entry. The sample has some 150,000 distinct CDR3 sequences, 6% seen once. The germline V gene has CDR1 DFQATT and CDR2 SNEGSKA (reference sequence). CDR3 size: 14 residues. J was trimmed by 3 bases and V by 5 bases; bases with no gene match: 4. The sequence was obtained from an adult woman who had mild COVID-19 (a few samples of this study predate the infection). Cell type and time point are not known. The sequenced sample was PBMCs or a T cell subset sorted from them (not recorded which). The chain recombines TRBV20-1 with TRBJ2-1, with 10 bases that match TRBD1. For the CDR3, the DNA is TGCAGTGCTGCCGGGACAGGGGACTACAATGAGCAGTTCTTC. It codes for CSAAGTGDYNEQFF.